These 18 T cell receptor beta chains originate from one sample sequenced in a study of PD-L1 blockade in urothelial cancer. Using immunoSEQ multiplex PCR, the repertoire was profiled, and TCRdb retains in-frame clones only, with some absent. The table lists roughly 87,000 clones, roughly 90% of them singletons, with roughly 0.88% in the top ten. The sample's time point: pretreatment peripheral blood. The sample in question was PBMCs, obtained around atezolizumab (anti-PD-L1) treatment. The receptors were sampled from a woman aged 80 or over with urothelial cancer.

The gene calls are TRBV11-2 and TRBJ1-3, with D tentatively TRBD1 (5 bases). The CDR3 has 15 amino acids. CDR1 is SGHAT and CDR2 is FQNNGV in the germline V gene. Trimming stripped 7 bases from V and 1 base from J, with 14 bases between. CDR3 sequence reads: CASTRRAGSGNTIYF. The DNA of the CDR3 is TGTGCCAGCACCCGAAGGGCAGGGTCTGGAAACACCATATATTTT.

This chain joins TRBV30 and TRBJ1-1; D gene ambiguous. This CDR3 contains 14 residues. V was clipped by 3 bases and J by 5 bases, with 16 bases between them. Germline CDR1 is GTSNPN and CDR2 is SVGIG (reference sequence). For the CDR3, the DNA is TGTGCCTGGAGGGTAGGAACGGGAGGGACTGAAGCTTTCTTT. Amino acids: CAWRVGTGGTEAFF.

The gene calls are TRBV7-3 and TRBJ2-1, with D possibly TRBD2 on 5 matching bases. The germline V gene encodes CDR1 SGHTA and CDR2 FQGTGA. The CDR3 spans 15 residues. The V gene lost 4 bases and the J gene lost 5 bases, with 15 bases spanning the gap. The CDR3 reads CASSYVASLNNEQFF. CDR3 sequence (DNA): TGTGCCAGCAGCTATGTGGCTAGCCTAAACAATGAGCAGTTCTTC. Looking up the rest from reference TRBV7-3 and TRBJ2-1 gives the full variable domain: GAGVSQTPSNKVTEKGKYVELRCDPISGHTALYWYRQSLGQGPEFLIYFQGTGAADDSGLPNDRFFAVRPEGSVSTLKIQRTERGDSAVYLCASSYVASLNNEQFFGPGTRLTVL.

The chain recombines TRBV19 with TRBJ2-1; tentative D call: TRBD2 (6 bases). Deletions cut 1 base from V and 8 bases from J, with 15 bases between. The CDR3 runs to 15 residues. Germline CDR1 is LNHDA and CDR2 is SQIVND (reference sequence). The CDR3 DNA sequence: TGTGCCAGTAGTATAGGCGGAGGGGCTTGGGATGAGCAGTTCTTC. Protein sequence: CASSIGGGAWDEQFF.

CDR3 sequence: CASTTGGTMNTEAFF. The CDR3 nucleotides read TGTGCCAGCACGACAGGGGGCACTATGAACACTGAAGCTTTCTTT. The V gene is TRBV28, the J gene TRBJ1-1, with 10 nucleotides matching TRBD1. The CDR3 is 15 residues long. The ends lost 7 bases at V and 0 bases at J; junction bases unmatched: 5. Germline V gene lookup returns CDR1 MDHEN and CDR2 SYDVKM. The full variable domain, rest sourced from reference TRBV28 and TRBJ1-1, is DVKVTQSSRYLVKRTGEKVFLECVQDMDHENMFWYRQDPGLGLRLIYFSYDVKMKEKGDIPEGYSVSREKKERFSLILESASTNQTSMYLCASTTGGTMNTEAFFGQGTRLTVV.

The CDR3 is CASSLETSGASYEQYF. The CDR3 region has the DNA TGCGCCAGCAGCTTGGAGACTAGCGGGGCCTCCTACGAGCAGTACTTC. The V and J genes are TRBV5-1 and TRBJ2-7; TRBD2 aligns across 11 bases. This CDR3 contains 16 residues. Trimming at V came to 0 bases and at J to 0 bases, leaving 2 bases not matched to a gene. The germline gives CDR1 SGHRS, CDR2 YFSETQ. Complete variable domain (other parts from reference TRBV5-1 and TRBJ2-7): KAGVTQTPRYLIKTRGQQVTLSCSPISGHRSVSWYQQTPGQGLQFLFEYFSETQRNKGNFPGRFSGRQFSNSRSEMNVSTLELGDSALYLCASSLETSGASYEQYFGPGTRLTVT.

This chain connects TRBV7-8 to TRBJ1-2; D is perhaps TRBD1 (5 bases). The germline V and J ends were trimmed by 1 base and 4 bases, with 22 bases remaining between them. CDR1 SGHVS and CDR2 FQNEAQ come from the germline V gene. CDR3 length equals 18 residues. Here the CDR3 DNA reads TGTGCCAGCAGCTTAGAAAGTTGGTTGGGGCAAGGCGGCTATGGCTACACCTTC. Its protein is CASSLESWLGQGGYGYTF.

CDR3 region: CASSLRQGAGTDTQYF. The CDR3 bases are TGTGCCAGCAGCTTGCGACAGGGGGCGGGCACAGATACGCAGTATTTT. The J gene is TRBJ2-3, the V gene TRBV7-3; 10 nucleotides match TRBD1. Germline assignment: CDR1 SGHTA and CDR2 FQGTGA. This CDR3 comprises 16 residues. V dropped 3 bases and J dropped 1; count of bases not matched to a gene: 4.

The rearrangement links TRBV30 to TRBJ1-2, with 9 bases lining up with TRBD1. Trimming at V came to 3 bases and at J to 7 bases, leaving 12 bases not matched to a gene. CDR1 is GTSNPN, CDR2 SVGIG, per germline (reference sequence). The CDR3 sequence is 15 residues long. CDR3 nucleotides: TGTGCCTGGAGCGAGGAGGGACAGGGAAAAACTGGCTACACCTTC. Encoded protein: CAWSEEGQGKTGYTF.

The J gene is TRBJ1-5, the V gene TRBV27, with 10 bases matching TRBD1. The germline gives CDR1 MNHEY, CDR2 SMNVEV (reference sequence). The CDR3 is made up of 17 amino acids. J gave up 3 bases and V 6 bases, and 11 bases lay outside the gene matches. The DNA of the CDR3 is TGTGCCAGCAGGCCTATCACCGGGACAGGGGACAATCAGCCCCAGCATTTT. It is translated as CASRPITGTGDNQPQHF.

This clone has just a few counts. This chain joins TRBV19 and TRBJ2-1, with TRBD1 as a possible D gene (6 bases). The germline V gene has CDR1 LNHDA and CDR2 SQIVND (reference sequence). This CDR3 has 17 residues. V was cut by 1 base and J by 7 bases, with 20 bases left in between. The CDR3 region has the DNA TGTGCCAGTAGTATAGTCCCAGGGGTCGAAGGTTGGAATGAGCAGTTCTTC. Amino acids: CASSIVPGVEGWNEQFF. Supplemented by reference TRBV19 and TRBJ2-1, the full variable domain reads DGGITQSPKYLFRKEGQNVTLSCEQNLNHDAMYWYRQDPGQGLRLIYYSQIVNDFQKGDIAEGYSVSREKKESFPLTVTSAQKNPTAFYLCASSIVPGVEGWNEQFFGPGTRLTVL.

Written as DNA, the CDR3 is TGTGCCAGTAGTATCCTTCTTCGCTCTGGAAACACCATATATTTT. This sequence encodes CASSILLRSGNTIYF. The rearrangement joins TRBV19 to TRBJ1-3; D is unclear. This CDR3 is 15 amino acids long. The germline CDR1 and CDR2 sequences are LNHDA and SQIVND (reference sequence). The germline V and J ends were trimmed by 3 bases and 0 bases, with 9 bases remaining between them. The whole variable domain, remainder taken from reference TRBV19 and TRBJ1-3, is DGGITQSPKYLFRKEGQNVTLSCEQNLNHDAMYWYRQDPGQGLRLIYYSQIVNDFQKGDIAEGYSVSREKKESFPLTVTSAQKNPTAFYLCASSILLRSGNTIYFGEGSWLTVV.

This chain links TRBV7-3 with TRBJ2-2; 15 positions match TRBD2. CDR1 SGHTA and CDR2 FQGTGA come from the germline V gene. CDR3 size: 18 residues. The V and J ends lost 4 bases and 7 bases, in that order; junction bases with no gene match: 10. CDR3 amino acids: CASSSSRTSGRASGELFF. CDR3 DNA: TGTGCCAGCAGCTCCTCCCGGACTAGCGGGAGGGCGAGCGGGGAGCTGTTTTTT.

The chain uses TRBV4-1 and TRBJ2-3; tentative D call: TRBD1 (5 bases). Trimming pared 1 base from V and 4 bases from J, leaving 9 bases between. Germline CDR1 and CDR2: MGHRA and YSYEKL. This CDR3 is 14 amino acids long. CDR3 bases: TGCGCCAGCAGCCAAGTTCAGGGTGCAGATACGCAGTATTTT. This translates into CASSQVQGADTQYF.

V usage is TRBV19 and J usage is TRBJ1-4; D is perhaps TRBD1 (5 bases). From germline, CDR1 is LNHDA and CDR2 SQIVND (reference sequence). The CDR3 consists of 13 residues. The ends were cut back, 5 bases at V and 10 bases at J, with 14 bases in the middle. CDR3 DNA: TGTGCCAGTAGTCTCCGGGGGACTGGAAAACTGTTTTTT. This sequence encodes CASSLRGTGKLFF.

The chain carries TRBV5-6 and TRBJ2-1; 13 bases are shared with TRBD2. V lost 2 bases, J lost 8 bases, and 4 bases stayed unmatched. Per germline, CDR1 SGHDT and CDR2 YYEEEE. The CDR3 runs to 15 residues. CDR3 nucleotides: TGTGCCAGCAGCTTAACTAGCGGGAGGGTCTATGAGCAGTTCTTC. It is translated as CASSLTSGRVYEQFF.

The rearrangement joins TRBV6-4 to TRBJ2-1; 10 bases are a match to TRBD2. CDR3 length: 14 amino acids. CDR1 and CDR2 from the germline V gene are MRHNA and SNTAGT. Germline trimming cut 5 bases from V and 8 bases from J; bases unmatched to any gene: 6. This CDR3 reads CASSLAGGSDEQFF. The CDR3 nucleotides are TGTGCCAGCAGTTTAGCGGGAGGATCGGATGAGCAGTTCTTC.

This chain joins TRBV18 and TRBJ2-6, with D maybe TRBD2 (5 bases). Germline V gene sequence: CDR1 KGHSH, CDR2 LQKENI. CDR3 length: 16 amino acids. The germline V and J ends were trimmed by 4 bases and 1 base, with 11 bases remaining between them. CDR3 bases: TGTGCCAGCTCACTCAGAGGGAGTTCTGGGGCCAACGTCCTGACTTTC. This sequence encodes CASSLRGSSGANVLTF.